Listed below are T cell receptor beta chains from one sample, sequenced in a study of neurological immune-mediated disorders. A single record per CDR3 protein comes from TCRdb applying MiXCR to the 5' RACE reads. The sample consists of roughly 50,000 distinct CDR3 sequences, about an eighth of them appearing once. The sample comprised PBMCs. The receptor source for this set is a male donor with HTLV-1-associated myelopathy (HAM/TSP). The CDR3 runs from the conserved cysteine through the conserved F or W. The D gene is left open where the match is weak. Some rows have no size entry. The others give once, few or many, or a class for an expanded clone.

j_call | clone_size | v_call | d_call | cdr3_aa | cdr3_nt
TRBJ1-2 | many | TRBV20-1 | - | CSARIRPGNYGYTF | TGCAGTGCTAGAATTCGTCCAGGCAACTATGGCTACACCTTC
TRBJ2-3 | - | TRBV5-1 | TRBD2 | CASNLAGGTDTQYF | TGCGCCAGCAACCTAGCGGGGGGAACAGATACGCAGTATTTT
TRBJ1-3 | many | TRBV12-3/TRBV12-4 | - | CASAIGISGNTIYF | TGTGCCAGCGCCATTGGGATCTCTGGAAACACCATATATTTT
TRBJ2-1 | many | TRBV29-1 | TRBD2 | CSAPRAGGGSYNEQFF | TGCAGCGCCCCCCGCGCGGGGGGCGGGTCCTACAATGAGCAGTTCTTC
TRBJ2-5 | - | TRBV2 | - | CASIADIYQETQYF | TGTGCCAGCATCGCGGATATCTACCAAGAGACCCAGTACTTC
TRBJ2-2 | many | TRBV28 | - | CASSGWDNTGELFF | TGTGCCAGCAGTGGGTGGGACAACACCGGGGAGCTGTTTTTT
TRBJ1-5 | many | TRBV29-1 | - | CSVGMRRNQPQHF | TGCAGCGTTGGAATGCGGAGGAATCAGCCCCAGCATTTT
TRBJ1-2 | many | TRBV12-3/TRBV12-4 | - | CASISDGDYGYTF | TGTGCCAGCATTTCGGACGGCGACTATGGCTACACCTTC
TRBJ2-7 | many | TRBV4-3 | TRBD2 | CASSQARLTSGGYEQYF | TGCGCCAGCAGCCAAGCCCGCCTGACTAGCGGGGGCTACGAGCAGTACTTC
TRBJ2-2 | many | TRBV5-1 | - | CASSLLGGDTGELFF | TGCGCCAGCAGCTTGTTGGGGGGCGACACCGGGGAGCTGTTTTTT
TRBJ2-5 | many | TRBV5-1 | TRBD2 | CASSLTPGGETQYF | TGCGCCAGCAGCTTGACGCCGGGGGGGGAGACCCAGTACTTC
TRBJ1-1 | many | TRBV4-3 | - | CASSQDPGALRAFF | TGCGCCAGCAGCCAAGATCCGGGGGCCCTGAGAGCTTTCTTT
TRBJ1-5 | - | TRBV5-6 | - | CASSTLRVGNQPQHF | TGTGCCAGCAGCACTCTTCGGGTCGGTAATCAGCCACAGCATTTT
TRBJ2-7 | many | TRBV7-2 | TRBD1 | CASQGGAGSYEQYF | TGTGCCAGCCAAGGGGGCGCGGGCTCCTACGAGCAGTACTTC
TRBJ2-3 | many | TRBV10-3 | - | CAISEGAPTDTQYF | TGTGCCATCAGTGAGGGGGCCCCCACAGATACGCAGTATTTT
TRBJ2-3 | medium-sized | TRBV11-2 | - | CASSSASDTQYF | TGTGCCAGCAGCTCGGCTAGCGATACGCAGTATTTT
TRBJ2-5 | many | TRBV29-1 | - | CSVEGRDQETQYF | TGCAGCGTTGAGGGACGGGACCAAGAGACCCAGTACTTC
TRBJ2-7 | - | TRBV29-1 | - | CSVETGVVYEQYF | TGCAGCGTTGAGACAGGAGTTGTCTACGAGCAGTACTTC
TRBJ1-5 | many | TRBV3-1 | - | CASSQGPETPQHF | TGTGCCAGCAGCCAAGGGCCGGAAACGCCCCAGCATTTT
TRBJ1-6 | many | TRBV6-6 | - | CASGEAGGSPLHF | TGTGCCAGCGGTGAGGCGGGAGGGTCACCCCTCCACTTT
TRBJ2-7 | many | TRBV5-1 | - | CASSLTRVSYYEQYF | TGCGCCAGCAGCTTAACACGGGTCAGCTACTACGAGCAGTACTTC
TRBJ1-1 | many | TRBV6-5 | - | CASSYTGKTEAFF | TGTGCCAGCAGTTACACAGGGAAGACTGAAGCTTTCTTT
TRBJ2-7 | many | TRBV20-1 | - | CSATSYEQYF | TGCAGTGCCACCTCCTACGAGCAGTACTTC
TRBJ2-5 | - | TRBV12-3/TRBV12-4 | TRBD2 | CASSLLAGVGETQYF | TGTGCTAGCAGTTTACTGGCGGGGGTCGGGGAGACCCAGTACTTC
TRBJ1-5 | many | TRBV5-8 | - | CAPTEGMNQPQHF | TGTGCCCCTACGGAGGGAATGAATCAGCCCCAGCATTTT
TRBJ2-7 | few | TRBV12-3/TRBV12-4 | TRBD2 | CASSLAFGGAADLYEQYF | TGTGCCAGCAGTTTAGCGTTCGGGGGGGCCGCGGACCTCTACGAGCAGTACTTC
TRBJ2-5 | many | TRBV3-1 | - | CASSYIQETQYF | TGTGCCAGCAGCTACATCCAAGAGACCCAGTACTTC
TRBJ1-1 | medium-sized | TRBV12-3/TRBV12-4 | TRBD1 | CASSLQGYTEAFF | TGTGCCAGCAGTCTACAGGGGTACACTGAAGCTTTCTTT
TRBJ1-1 | many | TRBV7-2 | - | CASSPSGVRRGTEAFF | TGTGCCAGCAGCCCCTCCGGCGTTAGGAGGGGCACTGAAGCTTTCTTT
TRBJ2-2 | many | TRBV5-1 | - | CASNPAGSRTGELFF | TGCGCCAGCAACCCCGCAGGGAGCCGCACCGGGGAGCTGTTTTTT
TRBJ2-1 | many | TRBV2 | - | CASGGNRGNEQFF | TGTGCCAGCGGGGGCAACAGAGGGAATGAGCAGTTCTTC
TRBJ1-3 | many | TRBV4-2 | - | CASSHGDPHTGNTIYF | TGTGCCAGCAGCCATGGGGACCCCCACACTGGAAACACCATATATTTT
TRBJ2-3 | medium-sized | TRBV4-3 | - | CASSQVGVGTDTQYF | TGCGCCAGCAGCCAAGTAGGAGTTGGCACAGATACGCAGTATTTT
TRBJ2-1 | many | TRBV12-3/TRBV12-4 | - | CASSAYLNEQFF | TGTGCCAGCAGCGCCTACTTAAATGAGCAGTTCTTC
TRBJ1-1 | many | TRBV11-3 | - | CASSSLGTLLNTEAFF | TGTGCCAGCAGCTCCCTCGGGACACTCCTGAACACTGAAGCTTTCTTT
TRBJ2-1 | many | TRBV5-1 | TRBD1 | CASTHQQGANEQFF | TGCGCCAGTACACACCAACAGGGGGCAAATGAGCAGTTCTTC
TRBJ2-5 | - | TRBV2 | - | CVSSRGAGETQYF | TGTGTCAGCAGTCGGGGGGCTGGCGAGACCCAGTACTTC
TRBJ2-5 | many | TRBV5-4 | - | CASSLDGTPEETQYF | TGTGCCAGCAGCTTGGATGGCACCCCAGAAGAGACCCAGTACTTC
TRBJ2-1 | many | TRBV5-1 | TRBD2 | CASSLNGGAVYNEQFF | TGCGCCAGCAGCTTGAACGGGGGGGCCGTCTACAATGAGCAGTTCTTC
TRBJ2-3 | many | TRBV6-4 | TRBD2 | CASSDDFTSVDTQYF | TGTGCCAGCAGTGACGATTTTACTAGCGTGGATACGCAGTATTTT
TRBJ1-4 | - | TRBV28 | - | CAIRTWTDEKLFF | TGTGCCATCAGAACGTGGACGGATGAAAAACTGTTTTTT
TRBJ2-7 | many | TRBV6-2/TRBV6-3 | TRBD1 | CASGSRQGTEQYF | TGTGCCAGCGGTTCCAGACAGGGAACCGAGCAGTACTTC
TRBJ2-1 | many | TRBV11-2 | TRBD2 | CASSSGLAGGPNEQFF | TGTGCCAGCAGCTCCGGACTAGCGGGGGGCCCCAATGAGCAGTTCTTC
TRBJ1-5 | many | TRBV27 | - | CASSLSGGATNQPQHF | TGTGCCAGCAGTTTATCCGGGGGGGCTACCAATCAGCCCCAGCATTTT
TRBJ2-5 | many | TRBV12-3/TRBV12-4 | - | CASSPRDFQETQYF | TGTGCCAGCAGTCCCCGGGACTTTCAAGAGACCCAGTACTTC
TRBJ1-5 | many | TRBV12-3/TRBV12-4 | - | CASRVGRGSQPQHF | TGTGCCAGCAGGGTGGGGCGGGGAAGTCAGCCCCAGCATTTT
TRBJ2-3 | - | TRBV9 | - | CASGVGVGDGVHTQYF | TGTGCCAGCGGCGTAGGTGTAGGGGACGGGGTTCATACGCAGTATTTT
TRBJ1-1 | many | TRBV20-1 | - | CSALSPTEFTEAFF | TGCAGTGCCCTCTCGCCGACTGAATTCACTGAAGCTTTCTTT
TRBJ2-5 | many | TRBV10-1 | TRBD2 | CASSEGTSGYETQYF | TGCGCCAGCAGCGAAGGGACTAGCGGGTACGAGACCCAGTACTTC
TRBJ2-7 | few | TRBV18 | TRBD1 | CASSPGTGRDEQYF | TGTGCCAGCTCACCGGGGACAGGGCGGGACGAGCAGTACTTC
TRBJ2-2 | - | TRBV14 | - | CASSQDDINTGELFF | TGTGCCAGCAGCCAAGATGACATAAACACCGGGGAGCTGTTTTTT
TRBJ2-3 | many | TRBV7-9 | - | CASSYGTPFGTQYF | TGTGCCAGCAGCTATGGGACCCCCTTTGGTACGCAGTATTTT
TRBJ1-6 | many | TRBV28 | - | CASSPRDSPLHF | TGTGCCAGCAGTCCCAGGGATTCACCCCTCCACTTT
TRBJ1-4 | many | TRBV6-1 | - | CASSGGAAATNEKLFF | TGTGCCAGCAGTGGGGGGGCAGCAGCAACTAATGAAAAACTGTTTTTT
TRBJ2-6 | many | TRBV7-2 | - | CASSSHGAGANVLTF | TGTGCCAGCAGCTCTCACGGTGCTGGGGCCAACGTCCTGACTTTC
TRBJ1-5 | many | TRBV6-1 | TRBD1 | CASSDRDRGLRQPQHF | TGTGCCAGCAGTGACCGGGACAGGGGGCTGCGTCAGCCCCAGCATTTT
TRBJ2-5 | many | TRBV29-1 | - | CSVDLRGGETQYF | TGCAGCGTTGATTTGAGGGGCGGGGAGACCCAGTACTTC
TRBJ1-2 | many | TRBV20-1 | - | CSARPGADGYTF | TGCAGTGCTAGACCAGGGGCAGATGGCTACACCTTC
TRBJ2-3 | many | TRBV6-4 | - | CASSDSSIEGADTQYF | TGTGCCAGCAGTGACTCGAGCATCGAGGGCGCAGATACGCAGTATTTT